These 10 T cell receptor beta chains were sequenced from one sample in a study of T-cell reconstitution after alpha-beta-depleted transplantation in children. The library targeted TCRbeta and was prepared with unique molecular identifiers. TCRdb re-analysed the PCR reads in MiXCR, keeping a single row per CDR3 protein. The sample holds 550,000 to 600,000 distinct CDR3 sequences, roughly 24% seen once. Sample: PBMCs, mostly from graft donor cells, taken 360 days after TCRalphabeta/CD19-depleted stem cell transplant. Receptors originate from a boy in the first two years of life who had a stem cell transplant for acute myeloid leukemia, so the T cells may come from the graft donor.

This chain joins TRBV12-3 or TRBV12-4 and TRBJ1-1; unclear D gene. Trimming took 6 bases from V and 3 from J, leaving 11 bases between them. This CDR3 region has 13 residues. The CDR3 coding sequence is TGTGCCAGCAGCCAGAGGACCTACACTGAAGCTTTCTTT. Residues: CASSQRTYTEAFF.

Points on this clonotype: This could be a read error, since a much larger clone is one nucleotide away. Since the CDR3 does not end with the conserved phenylalanine or tryptophan, this likely comes from a read error. The CDR3 nucleotides read TGTGCCAGCAGTCGGCTAGCGGGGGCCTACGAGCAGTACTGC. Its translation: CASSRLAGAYEQYC. V and J are TRBV12-3 or TRBV12-4 and TRBJ2-7, with 10 bases that match TRBD2. Trimming cost V 5 bases and J 2 bases; bases outside gene matches: 3. The CDR3 is 14 residues long.

This clonotype was seen more than once but under ten times. This chain uses TRBV7-2 with TRBJ1-1; D unresolved. The CDR3 is 13 residues long. The V end was cut by 0 bases, the J end by 7 bases, with 9 bases between. CDR1 is SGHTA, CDR2 FQGNSA, per germline. As DNA, the CDR3 is TGTGCCAGCAGCTTAGCGTTGGGCAGTGAAGCTTTCTTT. Protein product: CASSLALGSEAFF.

This clonotype was observed at least ten times. The chain links TRBV7-9 to TRBJ2-2; D uncertain. This CDR3 region has 13 residues. CDR1 SEHNR and CDR2 FQNEAQ come from the germline V gene (reference sequence). V shed 4 bases and J shed 4 bases, with 7 bases lying between them. CDR3 coding DNA: TGTGCCAGCAGCTGGTACACCACCGGGGAGCTGTTTTTT. Encoded protein: CASSWYTTGELFF.

CDR3 amino acids: CASNKRQGLSGYTF. In DNA form, the CDR3 reads TGCGCCAGCAACAAAAGGCAGGGCCTGAGTGGCTACACCTTC. J is TRBJ1-2 and V is TRBV5-1; perhaps TRBD1 as D (5 bases). Trimming stripped 6 bases from V and 7 bases from J, with 19 bases between. Germline CDR1 SGHRS, CDR2 YFSETQ. The CDR3 extends over 14 amino acids.

This clonotype appeared a few times. The chain recombines TRBV12-3 or TRBV12-4 with TRBJ2-3; possibly TRBD2 for D (6 bases). V lost 7 bases to trimming and J lost 2 bases, with 16 bases between them. CDR3 length: 15 residues. CDR3 nucleotides: TGTGCCAGCACCCCCGATGGGAGGCCCACAGATACGCAGTATTTT. This encodes CASTPDGRPTDTQYF.

The rearrangement links TRBV7-3 to TRBJ2-1; a possible D gene is TRBD2 (7 bases). CDR1 and CDR2 from the germline V gene are SGHTA and FQGTGA. This CDR3 contains 17 residues. The ends were cut back, 2 bases at V and 7 bases at J, with 21 bases in the middle. The CDR3 region is CASSLGMAGARGNEQFF. CDR3 DNA: TGTGCCAGCAGCTTAGGGATGGCGGGGGCCCGGGGAAATGAGCAGTTCTTC.

CDR3 sequence reads: CSGGREGSEAFF. The CDR3 nucleotides read TGCAGCGGAGGCAGGGAAGGCAGTGAAGCTTTCTTT. The chain joins TRBV29-1 to TRBJ1-1; TRBD1 might be the D (5 bases). Deletions cut 7 bases from V and 7 bases from J, with 16 bases between. Germline CDR1 reads SQVTM; CDR2 reads ANQGSEA. This CDR3 is 12 amino acids long.

This clonotype was seen repeatedly, ten times or more. The rearrangement joins TRBV29-1 to TRBJ2-3; the D gene is possibly TRBD2 (7 bases). The CDR3 is made up of 14 amino acids. Trimming pared 3 bases from V and 1 base from J, leaving 11 bases between. Germline V CDR1 and CDR2: SQVTM, ANQGSEA. The CDR3 DNA reads TGCAGCGTTGATAGGGGGGGAGGCACAGATACGCAGTATTTT. Amino acids: CSVDRGGGTDTQYF.

About this clonotype itself: A much larger clone sits a single nucleotide away, making a read error possible. The chain combines TRBV12-3 or TRBV12-4 with TRBJ2-2; TRBD2 aligns across 10 bases. This CDR3 has 19 amino acids. Here the CDR3 reads CACSFPAGGRGFDTGELFF. The CDR3, as DNA: TGTGCCTGCAGCTTTCCAGCGGGGGGGCGCGGCTTTGACACCGGGGAGCTGTTTTTT.